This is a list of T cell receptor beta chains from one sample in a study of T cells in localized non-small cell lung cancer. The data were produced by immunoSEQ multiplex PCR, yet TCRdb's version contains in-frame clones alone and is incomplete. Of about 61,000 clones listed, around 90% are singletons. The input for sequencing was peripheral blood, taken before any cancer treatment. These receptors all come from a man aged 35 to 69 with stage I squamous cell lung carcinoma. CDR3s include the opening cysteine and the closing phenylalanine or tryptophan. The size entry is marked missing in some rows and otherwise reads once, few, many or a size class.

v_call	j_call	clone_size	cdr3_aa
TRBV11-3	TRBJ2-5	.	CASSGGRSETQYF
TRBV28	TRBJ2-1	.	CASKSLRSLAGVLNEQFF
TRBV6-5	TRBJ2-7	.	CASSSQVGRGYEQYF
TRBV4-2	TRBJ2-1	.	CASSHATSGSYNEQFF
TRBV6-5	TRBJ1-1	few	CASSSTVNTEAFF
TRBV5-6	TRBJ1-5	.	CASSLSGQGKGNQPQHF
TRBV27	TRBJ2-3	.	CASSAYLAGVTDTQYF
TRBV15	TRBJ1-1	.	CATSRDSAMNTEAFF
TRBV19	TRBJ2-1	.	CASSIDLVSGSPNEQFF
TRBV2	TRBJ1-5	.	CASSDFYRNQPQHF
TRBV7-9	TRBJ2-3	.	CASSPKSGTHTDTQYF